Each of the 28 T cell receptor beta chains below was sequenced from the same sample in a study of T cell repertoires in cytomegalovirus infection. TCRdb reanalysed the reads using MiXCR and keeps one entry per CDR3 protein. The data show some 600,000 distinct CDR3 sequences, with 24% seen just once and 7% to 9% held by the top ten. The source material was CD8+ T cells from PBMCs. The receptors here all came from a human donor in good health (CMV status not recorded). Some clones in this sample may be carry-over from other donors' samples.

This clonotype came up a few times. The V call is TRBV12-3 or TRBV12-4, the J call TRBJ2-1, with 8 positions matching TRBD1. Unmatched junction bases numbered 6, after V lost 6 bases and J lost 5 bases. The CDR3 is 14 amino acids. CDR3 nucleotide sequence: TGTGCCAGCAGAGGGACAGGTAACAACAATGAGCAGTTCTTC. Translated, it gives CASRGTGNNNEQFF.

The chain joins TRBV28 to TRBJ2-1; the D gene is possibly TRBD1 (6 bases). Per the germline V gene, CDR1 is MDHEN and CDR2 is SYDVKM. Trimming took 6 bases from V and 8 from J, leaving 11 bases between them. CDR3 length equals 12 residues. CDR3: CASSYTGYEQFF. In DNA, the CDR3 is TGTGCCAGCAGCTATACAGGGTATGAGCAGTTCTTC.

In the case of this clonotype: Being one base from a much bigger clone, this may be a read error. The chain joins TRBV7-8 to TRBJ2-1, with 8 bases identical to TRBD1. This CDR3 region has 14 residues. The V gene's germline CDR1 is SGHVS and CDR2 FQNEAQ. The CDR3 region is CVSSLFQGAHEQFF. The CDR3 coding sequence is TGTGTCAGCAGCTTATTCCAGGGGGCCCATGAGCAGTTCTTC.

The rearrangement uses TRBV7-9 and TRBJ1-6, with 7 bases aligning to TRBD1. Losses at the gene ends were 5 bases for V and 5 bases for J; bases not matched to a gene: 15. The CDR3 contains 18 residues. Germline assignment: CDR1 SEHNR and CDR2 FQNEAQ (reference sequence). CDR3 region: CASSPPQPTGWDNSPLHF. The CDR3 DNA reads as TGTGCCAGCAGCCCCCCCCAGCCGACAGGGTGGGATAATTCACCCCTCCACTTT. Using reference TRBV7-9 and TRBJ1-6 for the parts outside the CDR3, the full variable domain is DTGVSQNPRHKITKRGQNVTFRCDPISEHNRLYWYRQTLGQGPEFLTYFQNEAQLEKSRLLSDRFSAERPKGSFSTLEIQRTEQGDSAMYLCASSPPQPTGWDNSPLHFGNGTRLTVT.

This clonotype was observed a few times. The chain links TRBV7-6 to TRBJ1-1, with D perhaps TRBD1 (5 bases). V lost 5 bases and J 5 bases, leaving 15 bases between the germline ends. This CDR3 has 14 amino acids. Germline V CDR1 and CDR2: SGHVS, FNYEAQ. The CDR3 DNA reads TGTGCCAGCAGCCAGAAGGGAGGGGTGACTGAAGCTTTCTTT. As protein: CASSQKGGVTEAFF.

This clonotype has a single count. A much larger clone is a single base away; this may be a read error. The chain is built from TRBV10-3 and TRBJ2-3; D is ambiguous. Germline CDR1 ENHRY, CDR2 SYGVKD. The CDR3 has 18 amino acids. The V end was cut by 0 bases, the J end by 2 bases, with 18 bases between. The CDR3 DNA follows: TGTGCCATCAGTGAGTCTGGCCGCTATTTTGGCGACACAGATACGCAGTATTTT. Residues: CAISESGRYFGDTDTQYF.

In its sample, this clonotype was seen a few times. This rearrangement joins TRBV2 to TRBJ2-5, with 14 bases that match TRBD2. The CDR3 extends over 17 amino acids. V lost 5 bases and J lost 4; bases outside the gene matches: 9. Looked up from germline, CDR1 is SNHLY and CDR2 is FYNNEI. CDR3 amino acids: CASSLWPGLAGAETQYF. The CDR3 bases are TGTGCCAGCAGTCTTTGGCCGGGACTAGCGGGGGCAGAGACCCAGTACTTC.

This clonotype was detected only once. The chain uses TRBV28 and TRBJ1-6, with unresolved D. V was clipped by 6 bases and J by 5 bases, with 8 bases between them. In germline, CDR1 is MDHEN, CDR2 SYDVKM. This CDR3 contains 13 residues. CDR3 in amino acids: CASRLINNSPLHF. For the CDR3, the DNA is TGTGCCAGCAGGCTCATTAATAATTCACCCCTCCACTTT.

This clonotype was seen at least ten times. This sequence joins TRBV7-2 and TRBJ1-4; D is unclear. V lost 1 base and J 0 bases, leaving 9 bases between the germline ends. Per the germline V gene, CDR1 is SGHTA and CDR2 is FQGNSA. There are 16 residues in the CDR3. The CDR3 sequence is CASSLGEFPTNEKLFF. The CDR3 DNA reads TGTGCCAGCAGCTTAGGGGAGTTCCCAACTAATGAAAAACTGTTTTTT.

This clonotype appeared a few times. J is TRBJ1-4 and V is TRBV28, with D hard to call. The germline V gene encodes CDR1 MDHEN and CDR2 SYDVKM. The V gene lost 1 base and the J gene lost 8 bases, with 17 bases spanning the gap. The CDR3 contains 16 residues. CDR3 residues: CASSLLAGAWREKLFF. The CDR3 DNA is TGTGCCAGCAGTTTATTGGCCGGCGCGTGGAGGGAAAAACTGTTTTTT.

In its sample, this clonotype was seen a few times. The chain employs TRBV7-9 and TRBJ1-4, with D maybe TRBD1 (6 bases). Germline V CDR1 and CDR2: SEHNR, FQNEAQ (reference sequence). The V end was cut by 1 base, the J end by 15 bases, with 21 bases between. The CDR3 spans 15 residues. CDR3 coding DNA: TGTGCCAGCAGCTTAGAGGGACACCAAAATGACTGGGTGTTTTTT. It is translated as CASSLEGHQNDWVFF.

V gene TRBV6-5 combines with J gene TRBJ2-2, with 9 bases matching TRBD2. Germline lookup yields CDR1 MNHEY and CDR2 SVGAGI. V gave up 7 bases and J gave up 0 bases; unmatched junction bases: 12. This CDR3 spans 18 amino acids. CDR3 coding DNA: TGTGCCAGCACTGATAGCGGGGGACCATTCGCGAACACCGGGGAGCTGTTTTTT. Amino acid sequence: CASTDSGGPFANTGELFF.

This clonotype has more than one count but fewer than ten. The chain recombines TRBV29-1 with TRBJ2-2, with TRBD1 identical over 7 bases. The CDR3 is 15 amino acids. The germline gives CDR1 SQVTM, CDR2 ANQGSEA. The ends lost 2 bases at V and 1 base at J; junction bases unmatched: 4. The CDR3 sequence is CSVESWTGNTGELFF. The CDR3 DNA is TGCAGCGTTGAATCATGGACAGGGAACACCGGGGAGCTGTTTTTT.

A remark on this clonotype: This may stem from a read error, because a much larger clone lies one nucleotide away. The gene calls are TRBV12-3 or TRBV12-4 and TRBJ1-1; D remains ambiguous. CDR3 length: 12 residues. The CDR3 sequence is CVSSFIPAEAFF. The CDR3 nucleotides read TGTGTCAGCAGTTTCATCCCCGCAGAAGCTTTCTTT.

V and J are TRBV15 and TRBJ2-1; D is unresolved. Germline lookup yields CDR1 LNHNV and CDR2 YYDKDF (reference sequence). CDR3 length equals 13 residues. V lost 3 bases to trimming and J lost 5 bases, with 8 bases between them. CDR3 DNA sequence: TGTGCCACCAGCAGTACTACAAACAATGAGCAGTTCTTC. Translating gives CATSSTTNNEQFF.

This clonotype was observed a handful of times. The rearrangement links TRBV25-1 to TRBJ2-1, with a weak D call TRBD1 (6 bases). From germline, CDR1 is MGHDK and CDR2 SYGVNS. This CDR3 spans 15 amino acids. V was clipped by 4 bases and J by 1 base, with 11 bases between them. This CDR3 reads CASSGRQESYNEQFF. The DNA for the CDR3 is TGTGCCAGCAGTGGACGACAGGAGTCCTACAATGAGCAGTTCTTC.

The chain couples TRBV5-5 to TRBJ2-2; 13 nucleotides line up with TRBD2. CDR3 length equals 17 residues. V was clipped by 1 base and J by 1 base; unmatched bases: 1. The V gene's germline CDR1 is SGHKS and CDR2 YYEKEE (reference sequence). The CDR3 loop is CASSLRLAGGNTGELFF. Written as DNA, the CDR3 is TGTGCCAGCAGCTTGAGACTAGCGGGGGGGAACACCGGGGAGCTGTTTTTT.

This clonotype turned up a few times. V is TRBV2 and J is TRBJ2-7; the match to TRBD1 covers 9 bases. The trim removed 4 bases at V and 5 bases at J, leaving 6 bases unmatched. In germline, CDR1 is SNHLY, CDR2 FYNNEI. The CDR3 spans 14 residues. For the CDR3, the DNA is TGTGCCAGCAGTGCCGGGACAGGGAAGGACGAGCAGTACGTC. Translated: CASSAGTGKDEQYV.

This clonotype showed up many times. This sequence joins TRBV25-1 and TRBJ2-4; 8 bases match TRBD1. This CDR3 comprises 21 residues. CDR1 is MGHDK and CDR2 is SYGVNS in the germline V gene. After removal of 5 bases from V and 2 bases from J, the junction contained 23 bases not matched to a gene. The CDR3 is CASSSPSPGTGCPLTKNIQYF. For the CDR3, the DNA is TGTGCCAGCAGTTCCCCATCTCCCGGGACAGGTTGTCCTTTAACCAAAAACATTCAGTACTTC.

The chain combines TRBV20-1 with TRBJ2-1; possible D gene TRBD2, 6 bases. The length of the CDR3 is 16 residues. V dropped 5 bases and J dropped 7 bases, with 24 bases sitting between them. Germline-derived CDR1 and CDR2 are DFQATT and SNEGSKA (reference sequence). The CDR3 nucleotides read TGCAGTGCTGGGGATCGGTCCGGGGCGGGGTTGAATGAGCAGTTCTTC. This sequence encodes CSAGDRSGAGLNEQFF.

This clonotype occurred a few times. V is TRBV7-2 and J is TRBJ2-3, with 9 bases fitting TRBD2. The CDR3 runs to 16 residues. The trim removed 2 bases at V and 4 bases at J, leaving 7 bases unmatched. In germline, CDR1 is SGHTA, CDR2 FQGNSA. Here the CDR3 DNA reads TGTGCCAGCAGCTTAAGGGCGGGGGGGCCCTCAGATACGCAGTATTTT. Translation: CASSLRAGGPSDTQYF.

This rearrangement joins TRBV28 to TRBJ1-2, with D tentatively TRBD1 (5 bases). Trimming cost V 6 bases and J 4 bases, with 21 bases left between them. In germline, CDR1 is MDHEN, CDR2 SYDVKM. The CDR3 spans 16 residues. CDR3 sequence: CASSQTRTYSSYGYTF. CDR3 sequence (DNA): TGTGCCAGCAGCCAAACTCGGACATACTCCAGCTATGGCTACACCTTC.

This clonotype has just a few counts. The rearrangement uses TRBV6-1 and TRBJ2-7; tentative D call: TRBD2 (5 bases). CDR1 and CDR2 (germline): MNHNS, SASEGT. CDR3 length equals 13 residues. V lost 4 bases and J lost 2, with 9 bases in between. CDR3 loop: CASSAGSPYEQYV. The CDR3 bases are TGTGCCAGCAGTGCGGGATCTCCCTACGAGCAGTACGTC.

The sample holds a few counts of this clonotype. This chain links TRBV6-6 with TRBJ1-1; 8 nucleotides agree with TRBD1. Trimming took 7 bases from V and 1 from J; bases not matched to a gene: 11. This CDR3 is 16 amino acids long. Germline-derived CDR1 and CDR2 are MNHNY and SVGAGI (reference sequence). CDR3 DNA sequence: TGTGCCAGCATGAGCCAGGGGGCGTTTGGGAACACTGAAGCTTTCTTT. This sequence encodes CASMSQGAFGNTEAFF.

V and J are TRBV27 and TRBJ2-1; 10 bases fit TRBD2. V lost 4 bases to trimming and J lost 8 bases; unmatched junction nucleotides: 8. CDR3 length: 15 residues. Germline CDR1 and CDR2: MNHEY and SMNVEV (reference sequence). CDR3 loop: CASSSPSGGAYEQFF. As DNA, the CDR3 is TGTGCCAGCAGTTCCCCAAGCGGGGGGGCGTATGAGCAGTTCTTC.

CDR3 sequence reads: CASSQDPRQDNEQFF. CDR3 in DNA: TGTGCCAGCAGCCAAGACCCACGACAGGACAATGAGCAGTTCTTC. This chain joins TRBV14 and TRBJ2-1; possible D gene TRBD1, 6 bases. This CDR3 region has 15 residues. CDR1 is SGHDN, CDR2 FVKESK, per germline. Between the trimmed V and J ends, which lost 0 bases and 5 bases, there was a span of 11 bases.

The rearrangement links TRBV20-1 to TRBJ1-6; no firm D call. Trimming pared 0 bases from V and 9 bases from J, leaving 12 bases between. Looked up from germline, CDR1 is DFQATT and CDR2 is SNEGSKA (reference sequence). CDR3 length: 14 residues. Here the CDR3 DNA reads TGCAGTGCTAGAGATCTTGGGGAGGGTTCACCCCTCCACTTT. This gives the protein CSARDLGEGSPLHF.

In DNA form, the CDR3 reads TGTGCCAGCACCACCGGGTCGGAAGCTTTCTTT. Amino acid sequence: CASTTGSEAFF. The chain employs TRBV7-3 and TRBJ1-1; D ambiguous. From germline, CDR1 is SGHTA and CDR2 FQGTGA. This CDR3 is 11 amino acids long. With 7 bases removed from V and 8 bases from J, the gap between germline ends came to 11 bases. Full variable domain (rest looked up from reference TRBV7-3 and TRBJ1-1): GAGVSQTPSNKVTEKGKYVELRCDPISGHTALYWYRQSLGQGPEFLIYFQGTGAADDSGLPNDRFFAVRPEGSVSTLKIQRTERGDSAVYLCASTTGSEAFFGQGTRLTVV.